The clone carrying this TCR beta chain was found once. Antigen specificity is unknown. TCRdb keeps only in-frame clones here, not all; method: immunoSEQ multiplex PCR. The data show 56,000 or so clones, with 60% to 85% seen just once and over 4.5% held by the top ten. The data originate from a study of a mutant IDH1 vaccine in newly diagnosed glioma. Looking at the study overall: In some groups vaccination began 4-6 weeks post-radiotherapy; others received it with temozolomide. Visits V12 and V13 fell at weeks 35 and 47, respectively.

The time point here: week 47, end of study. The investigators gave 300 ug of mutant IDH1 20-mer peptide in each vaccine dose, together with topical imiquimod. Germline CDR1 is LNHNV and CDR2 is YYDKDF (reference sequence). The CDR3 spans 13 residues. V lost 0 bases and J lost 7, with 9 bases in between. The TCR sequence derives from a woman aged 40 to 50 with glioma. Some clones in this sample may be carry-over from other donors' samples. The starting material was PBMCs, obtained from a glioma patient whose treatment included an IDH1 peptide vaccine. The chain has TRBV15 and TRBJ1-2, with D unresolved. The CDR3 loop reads CATSRDLGSGYTF. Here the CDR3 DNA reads TGTGCCACCAGCAGAGATCTAGGCAGTGGCTACACCTTC.